The present T cell receptor beta chain was sequenced within a study of cytomegalovirus exposure and HLA in healthy donors. The CDR3 loop spans 15 amino acids. The germline V gene has CDR1 SNHLY and CDR2 FYNNEI. V was pared by 4 bases and J by 0 bases, with 4 bases of the junction left unmatched. The PCR had 60 Vbeta and 13 Jbeta primers. The method was immunoSEQ multiplex PCR; TCRdb's version includes in-frame clones alone and lacks a portion of them. This table lists some 150,000 clones. The sequence was obtained from a woman aged 18 to 35 in good health and CMV-seronegative. The specimen was PBMCs. The chain is built from TRBV2 and TRBJ2-3, with 7 bases lining up with TRBD2. As DNA, the CDR3 is TGTGCCAGCAGTGGTCTAGCGGATAGCACAGATACGCAGTATTTT. Its translation is CASSGLADSTDTQYF.